This T cell receptor (beta chain) was sequenced in a study of T cell responses to AZD1222 COVID-19 vaccine (dated by TCRdb to the early 2020s). A note on the overall study: AZD1222 recipients with second doses at about 4 weeks or about 12 weeks were pooled, because spike-specific TCR depth and breadth did not differ between schedules. Trial participants were enrolled by age into 18-55, 56-69 and 70-plus year subgroups, with about 150, 28 and 57 TCR-sequenced participants respectively. A total of over 230 trial participants underwent TCR sequencing, of whom about 210 received two doses of AZD1222 and about 25 received two doses of the MenACWY control vaccine.

The meaning of the sample's time point label: baseline before first vaccination. Vaccinee samples were obtained from the UK trials COV001 and COV002, which included a single-blind randomized controlled phase 2/3 trial of AZD1222 (ChAdOx1 nCoV-19) in healthy adults. For TCRbeta chain sequencing, PBMC samples from trial participants were taken at day 0 and at day 28 after the second dose. Notes on this clone: The antigen it binds to is not known. No base quality values were provided; no much bigger clone lies one nucleotide off.

The germline V gene specifies KGHDR as CDR1 and SFDVKD as CDR2. V was cut back by 3 bases and J by 2 bases, leaving a gap of 8 bases between them. From the cysteine up to the phenylalanine, the CDR3 has a length of 14 residues. Only the CDR3 DNA is retained, 42 bases long and in frame from the first base. The CDR3 regions of human TCRbeta chains were subjected to immunosequencing. Under the source paper's analysis protocol: Repertoire TCRs were checked for matches against a reference library of SARS-CoV-2-specific TCRs that had been generated using the MIRA antigen-specificity platform. Breadth meant the fraction of unique TCRs that were SARS-CoV-2-associated, whereas depth meant the fraction of total T cells that were SARS-CoV-2-associated. Using the MIRA data, each spike-specific TCR was assigned both to the spike region to which the TCR was reactive and to a CD4 or CD8 class. Log10-transformed breadth and depth values were compared by one-way ANOVA with Sidak's multiple comparisons tests. TCRdb retrieved this table from immuneACCESS and kept in-frame rearrangements only. Not all clones are present; in checked studies, unresolved V genes account for under half, and no reason is known for the remainder. V and J calls and clone size are given by that table; D and trimming were obtained from the DNA. The sample includes about 90,000 clones, with roughly 88% observed a single time. The top ten clonotypes cover less than 6% of the sample.

Beyond this particular receptor, the publication reports: Participants were mostly white British, with more females than males. The authors suggested clonal diversity may have been underestimated. A significant rise in spike-specific TCR breadth and depth was observed after two AZD1222 doses relative to day 0 and relative to MenACWY recipients. The whole spike protein was spanned by vaccine-associated CD4 TCRs, and dominant responses were seen in regions 160-218 and 743-854. The 56-69-year group was small, and its depth increase did not reach significance, likely because of low power. Conclusions about previously exposed vaccinees are limited because only six or seven AZD1222 recipients were SARS-CoV-2 seropositive at baseline. Reportedly, almost half of the unique spike-specific TCRs recognized epitopes lying outside the regions that are mutated in the B.1.351 and B.1.1.7 variants. Because no day 14 peak-response samples were available, the repertoires could be characterized only after the peak T cell response.

This TCR came from an adult in good health. The receptor chain draws on TRBV24-1 and TRBJ2-3, and possibly TRBD1, on 6 matching bases. The sequencing used peripheral blood, collected on day 0 of AZD1222 vaccination. This receptor carries the CDR3 CATSDRTVTDTQYF. The sequence in DNA is TGTGCCACCAGTGATAGGACAGTCACAGATACGCAGTATTTT.